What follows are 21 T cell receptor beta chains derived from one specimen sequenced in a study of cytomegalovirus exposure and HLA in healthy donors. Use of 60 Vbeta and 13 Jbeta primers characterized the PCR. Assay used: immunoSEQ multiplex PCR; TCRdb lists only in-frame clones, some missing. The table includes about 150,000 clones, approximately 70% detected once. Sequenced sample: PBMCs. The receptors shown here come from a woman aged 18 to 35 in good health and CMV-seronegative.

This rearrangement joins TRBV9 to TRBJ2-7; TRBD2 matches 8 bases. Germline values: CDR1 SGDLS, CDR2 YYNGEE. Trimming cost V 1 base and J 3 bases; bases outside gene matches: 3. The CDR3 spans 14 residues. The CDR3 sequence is CASSVTGTSYEQYF. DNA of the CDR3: TGTGCCAGCAGCGTAACGGGGACTAGCTACGAGCAGTACTTC.

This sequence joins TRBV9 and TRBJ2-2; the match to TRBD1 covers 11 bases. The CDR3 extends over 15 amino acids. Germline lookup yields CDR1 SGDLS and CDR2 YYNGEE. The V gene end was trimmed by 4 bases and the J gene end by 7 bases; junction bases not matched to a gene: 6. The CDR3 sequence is CASSLGTGGNGELFF. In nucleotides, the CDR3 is TGTGCCAGCAGCCTCGGGACAGGGGGGAACGGGGAGCTGTTTTTT. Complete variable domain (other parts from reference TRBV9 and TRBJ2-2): DSGVTQTPKHLITATGQRVTLRCSPRSGDLSVYWYQQSLDQGLQFLIQYYNGEERAKGNILERFSAQQFPDLHSELNLSSLELGDSALYFCASSLGTGGNGELFFGEGSRLTVL.

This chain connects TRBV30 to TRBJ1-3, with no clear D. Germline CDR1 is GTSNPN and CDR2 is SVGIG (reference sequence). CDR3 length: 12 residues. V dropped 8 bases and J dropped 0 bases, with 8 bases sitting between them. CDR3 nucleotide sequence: TGTGCCCTCGGGAGCTCTGGAAACACCATATATTTT. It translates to CALGSSGNTIYF.

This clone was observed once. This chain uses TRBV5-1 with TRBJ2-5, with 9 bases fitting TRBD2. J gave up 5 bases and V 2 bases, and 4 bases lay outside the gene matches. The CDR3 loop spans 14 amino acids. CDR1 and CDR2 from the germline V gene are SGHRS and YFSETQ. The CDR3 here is CASSFVAGGETQYF. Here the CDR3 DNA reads TGCGCCAGCAGCTTTGTGGCGGGGGGGGAGACCCAGTACTTC.

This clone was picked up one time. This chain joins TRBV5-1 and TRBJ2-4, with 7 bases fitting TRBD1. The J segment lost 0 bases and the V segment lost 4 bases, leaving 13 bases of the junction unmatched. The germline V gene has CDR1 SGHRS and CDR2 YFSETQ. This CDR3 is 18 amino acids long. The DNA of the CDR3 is TGCGCCAGCAGCGAGACCCAAGGGGGCCTGTTAGCCAAAAACATTCAGTACTTC. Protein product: CASSETQGGLLAKNIQYF.

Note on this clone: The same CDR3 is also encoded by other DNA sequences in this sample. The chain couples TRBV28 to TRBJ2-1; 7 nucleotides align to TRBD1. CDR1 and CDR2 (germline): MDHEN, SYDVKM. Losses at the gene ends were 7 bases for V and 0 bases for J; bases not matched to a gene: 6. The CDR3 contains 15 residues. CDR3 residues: CASTLGQSSYNEQFF. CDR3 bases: TGTGCCAGCACACTGGGACAGAGCTCCTACAATGAGCAGTTCTTC.

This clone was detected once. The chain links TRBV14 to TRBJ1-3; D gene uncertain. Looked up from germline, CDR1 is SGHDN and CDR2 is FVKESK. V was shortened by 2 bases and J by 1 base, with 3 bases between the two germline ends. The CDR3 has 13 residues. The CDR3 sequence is CASSQLSGNTIYF. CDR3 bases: TGTGCCAGCAGCCAACTGTCTGGAAACACCATATATTTT.

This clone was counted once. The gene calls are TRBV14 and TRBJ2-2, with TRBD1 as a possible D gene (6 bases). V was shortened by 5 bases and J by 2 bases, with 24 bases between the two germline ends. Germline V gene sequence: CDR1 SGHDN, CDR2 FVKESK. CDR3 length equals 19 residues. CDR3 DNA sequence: TGTGCCAGCAGCTCCCGTCGAACCGGGACACCGATCAACACCGGGGAGCTGTTTTTT. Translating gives CASSSRRTGTPINTGELFF. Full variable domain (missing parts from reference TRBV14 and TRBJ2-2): EAGVTQFPSHSVIEKGQTVTLRCDPISGHDNLYWYRRVMGKEIKFLLHFVKESKQDESGMPNNRFLAERTGGTYSTLKVQPAELEDSGVYFCASSSRRTGTPINTGELFFGEGSRLTVL.

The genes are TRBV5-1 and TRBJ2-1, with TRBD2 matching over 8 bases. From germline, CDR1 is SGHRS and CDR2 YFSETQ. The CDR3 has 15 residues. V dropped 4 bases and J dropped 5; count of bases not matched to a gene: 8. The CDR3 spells CASSPGGARNNEQFF. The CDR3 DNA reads TGCGCCAGCAGCCCGGGGGGGGCCCGGAACAATGAGCAGTTCTTC.

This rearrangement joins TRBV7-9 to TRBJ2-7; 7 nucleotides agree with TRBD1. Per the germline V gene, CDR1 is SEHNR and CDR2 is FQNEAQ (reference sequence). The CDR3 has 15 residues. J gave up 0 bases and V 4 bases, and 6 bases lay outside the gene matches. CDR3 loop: CASSSHRDSSYEQYV. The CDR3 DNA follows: TGTGCCAGCAGCTCCCATCGGGACAGCTCCTACGAGCAGTACGTC.

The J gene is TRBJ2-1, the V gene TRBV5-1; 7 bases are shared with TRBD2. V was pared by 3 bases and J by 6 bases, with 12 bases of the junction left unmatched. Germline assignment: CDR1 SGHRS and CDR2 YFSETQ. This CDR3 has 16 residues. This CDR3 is CASSWGDGGVLNEQFF. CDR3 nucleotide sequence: TGCGCCAGCAGCTGGGGGGATGGGGGGGTCCTCAATGAGCAGTTCTTC.

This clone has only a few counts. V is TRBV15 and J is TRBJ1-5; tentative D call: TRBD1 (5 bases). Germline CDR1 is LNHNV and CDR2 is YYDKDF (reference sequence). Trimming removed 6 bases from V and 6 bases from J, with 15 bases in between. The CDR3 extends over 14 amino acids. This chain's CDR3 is CATSSPGRGQPQHF. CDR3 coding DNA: TGTGCCACCAGTAGCCCAGGAAGGGGTCAGCCCCAGCATTTT. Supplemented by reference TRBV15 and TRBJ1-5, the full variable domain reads DAMVIQNPRYQVTQFGKPVTLSCSQTLNHNVMYWYQQKSSQAPKLLFHYYDKDFNNEADTPDNFQSRRPNTSFCFLDIRSPGLGDTAMYLCATSSPGRGQPQHFGDGTRLSIL.

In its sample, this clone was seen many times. CDR3 bases: TGTGCCAGCAGCCGACTCGGGCGGGAGGAAGAGACCCAGTACTTC. This sequence encodes CASSRLGREEETQYF. This chain links TRBV11-2 with TRBJ2-5; TRBD2 agrees at 8 bases. This CDR3 has 15 residues. The V segment lost 5 bases and the J segment 3 bases; nucleotides outside the gene matches: 8. Looked up from germline, CDR1 is SGHAT and CDR2 is FQNNGV. The full variable domain, its missing parts supplied by reference TRBV11-2 and TRBJ2-5, is EAGVAQSPRYKIIEKRQSVAFWCNPISGHATLYWYQQILGQGPKLLIQFQNNGVVDDSQLPKDRFSAERLKGVDSTLKIQPAKLEDSAVYLCASSRLGREEETQYFGPGTRLLVL.

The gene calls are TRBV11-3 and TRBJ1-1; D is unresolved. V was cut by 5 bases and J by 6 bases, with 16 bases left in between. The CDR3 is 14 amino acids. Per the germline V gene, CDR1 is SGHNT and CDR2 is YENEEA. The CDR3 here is CASSPPGGLAEAFF. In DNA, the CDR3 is TGTGCCAGCAGCCCCCCCGGCGGGCTGGCTGAAGCTTTCTTT.

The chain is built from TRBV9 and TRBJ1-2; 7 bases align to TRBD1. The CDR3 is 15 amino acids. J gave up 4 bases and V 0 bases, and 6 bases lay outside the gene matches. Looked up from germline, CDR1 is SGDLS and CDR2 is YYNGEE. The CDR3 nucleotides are TGTGCCAGCAGCGTAGCGGGACAGCTAATCTATGGCTACACCTTC. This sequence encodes CASSVAGQLIYGYTF.

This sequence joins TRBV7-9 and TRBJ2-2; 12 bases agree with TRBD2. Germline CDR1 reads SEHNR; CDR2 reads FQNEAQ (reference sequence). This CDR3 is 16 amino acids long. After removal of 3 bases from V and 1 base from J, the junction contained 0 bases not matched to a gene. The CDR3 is CASSLTSGRNTGELFF. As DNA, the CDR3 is TGTGCCAGCAGCTTGACTAGCGGGAGGAACACCGGGGAGCTGTTTTTT.

CDR3 DNA: TGTGCCAGCAGCTCTTCGAACACCGGGGAGCTGTTTTTT. Its translation: CASSSSNTGELFF. The rearrangement uses TRBV4-2 and TRBJ2-2; D remains ambiguous. The CDR3 has 13 residues. Trimming took 5 bases from V and 0 from J, leaving 4 bases between them. Germline values: CDR1 LGHNA, CDR2 YNFKEQ.

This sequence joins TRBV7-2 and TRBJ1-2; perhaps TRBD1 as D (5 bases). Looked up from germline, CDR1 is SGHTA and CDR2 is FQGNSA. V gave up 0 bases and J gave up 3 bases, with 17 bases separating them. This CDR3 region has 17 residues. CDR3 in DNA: TGTGCCAGCAGCTTAGCGAGAGGGCTCCCGGGGGACTATGGCTACACCTTC. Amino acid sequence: CASSLARGLPGDYGYTF.

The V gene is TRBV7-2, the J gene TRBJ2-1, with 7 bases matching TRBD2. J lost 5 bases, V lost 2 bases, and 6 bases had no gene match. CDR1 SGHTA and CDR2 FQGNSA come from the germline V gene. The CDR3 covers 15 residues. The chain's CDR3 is CASSLYGRLDNEQFF. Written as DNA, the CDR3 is TGTGCCAGCAGCTTATACGGGAGGCTCGACAATGAGCAGTTCTTC.

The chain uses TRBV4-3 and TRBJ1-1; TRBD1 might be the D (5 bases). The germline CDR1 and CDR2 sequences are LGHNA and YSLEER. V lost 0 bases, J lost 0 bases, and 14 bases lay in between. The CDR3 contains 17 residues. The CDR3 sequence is CASSQDQGRRLNTEAFF. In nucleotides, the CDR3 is TGCGCCAGCAGCCAAGACCAGGGCAGAAGATTGAACACTGAAGCTTTCTTT.

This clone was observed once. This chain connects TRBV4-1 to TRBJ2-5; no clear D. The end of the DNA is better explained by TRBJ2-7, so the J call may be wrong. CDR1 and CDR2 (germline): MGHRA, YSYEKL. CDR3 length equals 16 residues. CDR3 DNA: TGCGCCAGCAGCCAAGATTTTGTCTCAACTCTCTACGAGCAGTACTTC. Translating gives CASSQDFVSTLYEQYF.